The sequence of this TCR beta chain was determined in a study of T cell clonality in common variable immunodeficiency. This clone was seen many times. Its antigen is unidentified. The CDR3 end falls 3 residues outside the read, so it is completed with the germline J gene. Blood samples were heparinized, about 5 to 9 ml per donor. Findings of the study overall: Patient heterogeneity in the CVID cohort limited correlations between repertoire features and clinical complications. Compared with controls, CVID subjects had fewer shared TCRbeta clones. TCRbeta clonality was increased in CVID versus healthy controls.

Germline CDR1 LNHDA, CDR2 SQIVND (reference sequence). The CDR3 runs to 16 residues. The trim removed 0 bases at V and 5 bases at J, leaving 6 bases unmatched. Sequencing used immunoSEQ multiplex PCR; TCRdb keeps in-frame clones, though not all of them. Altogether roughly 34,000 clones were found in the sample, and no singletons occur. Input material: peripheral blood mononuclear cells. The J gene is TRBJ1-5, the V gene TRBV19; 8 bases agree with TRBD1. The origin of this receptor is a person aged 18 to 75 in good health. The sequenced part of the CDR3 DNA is TGTGCCAGTAGTATAGATGGACAGGGAGCCCATCAGCCC. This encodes CASSIDGQGAHQP. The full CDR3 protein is CASSIDGQGAHQPQHF.